This section outlines one T cell receptor (beta chain) sequence together with its context. Assay: immunoSEQ multiplex PCR; the TCRdb copy retains only in-frame clones and omits some. The sample holds around 83,000 clones, approximately 94% seen once. The sample comes from a study of technical replicates of blood from a handful of donors. Germline-derived CDR1 and CDR2 are MNHEY and SMNVEV (reference sequence). Between the trimmed V and J ends, which lost 2 bases and 1 base, there was a span of 6 bases. There are 14 residues in the CDR3. The sequence came from a human donor in good health. The J gene is TRBJ2-4, the V gene TRBV27; the D is unclear. Sequencing input: T cells isolated from PBMCs. CDR3 DNA sequence: TGTGCCAGCAGTTTAGGCTGGGCCAAAAACATTCAGTACTTC. This gives the protein CASSLGWAKNIQYF.